This TCR beta chain was retrieved from a study of blood T cell repertoires in COVID-19. On the study more broadly: T cells, B-cell-depleted T cells, or PBMCs supplied cDNA or gDNA.

Sequencing used immunoSEQ multiplex PCR; TCRdb keeps in-frame clones, though not all of them. The sample includes some 94,000 clones, roughly 89% of them seen just once. Material: peripheral blood. This TCR derives from a woman between 55 and 75 years old with COVID-19, enrolled during active disease.

The CDR3 loop reads CASLRKGGDIQYF. Here the CDR3 DNA reads TGTGCCAGCCTCCGTAAGGGGGGGGACATTCAGTACTTC. This sequence joins TRBV7-2 and TRBJ2-4; a weak D match, TRBD2 (7 bases). The CDR3 extends over 13 amino acids. Germline V gene sequence: CDR1 SGHTA, CDR2 FQGNSA. The germline V and J ends were trimmed by 8 bases and 8 bases, with 16 bases remaining between them.